The rows below give T cell receptor beta chains drawn from one sample of a study of vaccination and CD4 T cells after COVID-19. TCRdb re-called the PCR reads through MiXCR, storing one row per CDR3 protein. The table records 18,000 or so distinct CDR3 sequences, roughly 54% of them present only once. These receptors' antigens are unknown. The sample was CD4+ T cells from blood, cultured in vitro. Receptors originate from a human donor who had recovered from COVID-19. Each CDR3 is given with its conserved first and last residue. A D gene is named only where the DNA matches it firmly. The size entry is marked missing in some rows and otherwise reads once, few, many or a size class.

few . TRBJ1-5 TRBV6-1 TGTGCCAGCACGAGGGAGGGGGATCAGCCCCAGCATTTT CASTREGDQPQHF
. . TRBJ1-6 TRBV30 TGTGCCTGGGCTCCGAAAAGGGACCGGAATTCACCCCTCCACTTT CAWAPKRDRNSPLHF
few . TRBJ1-5 TRBV12-3/TRBV12-4 TGTGCCAGCAGTTTACAGGCAGGGCTCAATCAGCCCCAGCATTTT CASSLQAGLNQPQHF
. . TRBJ2-5 TRBV6-2/TRBV6-3 TGTGCCAGCAGTTCCAGGGAGGAGGAGACCCAGTACTTC CASSSREEETQYF
. TRBD1 TRBJ2-5 TRBV2 TGTGCCAGCAGGGGACAGGGGCTGAGGGGGGAGACCCAGTACTTC CASRGQGLRGETQYF
few . TRBJ2-5 TRBV2 TGTGCCAGCAGTGAAAGGGCGGGCACCCAGTACTTC CASSERAGTQYF
. TRBD2 TRBJ2-5 TRBV12-5 TGTGCTAGTGCTACGGGACTAGCGGGAGGGCCGATTCAAGAGACCCAGTACTTC CASATGLAGGPIQETQYF
few . TRBJ1-4 TRBV27 TGTGCCAGCAGTAACAGGGTGGGGAAGGAAAAACTGTTTTTT CASSNRVGKEKLFF
few . TRBJ2-1 TRBV20-1 TGCAGTGCATGGACAGGGGAGGGAGCGGGAGGGTCCAATGAGCAGTTCTTC CSAWTGEGAGGSNEQFF
. . TRBJ1-1 TRBV7-9 TGTGCCAGCAGCTTAGGTCCTGAGACTGAAGCTTTCTTT CASSLGPETEAFF
. . TRBJ1-5 TRBV29-1 TGCAGCGGGGGGGAGAGCGATCAGCCCCAGCATTTT CSGGESDQPQHF
. . TRBJ1-5 TRBV18 TGTGCCAGCTCACCGGGAAACGATCAGCCCCAGCATTTT CASSPGNDQPQHF
few TRBD1 TRBJ1-2 TRBV2 TGTGCCAGCAGGCCCGGGACAGGGGATCGTAGCTACACCTTC CASRPGTGDRSYTF
. TRBD1 TRBJ1-2 TRBV3-1 TGTGCCAGCAGCCAAGGACAGGGCCGGTACTATGGCTACACCTTC CASSQGQGRYYGYTF